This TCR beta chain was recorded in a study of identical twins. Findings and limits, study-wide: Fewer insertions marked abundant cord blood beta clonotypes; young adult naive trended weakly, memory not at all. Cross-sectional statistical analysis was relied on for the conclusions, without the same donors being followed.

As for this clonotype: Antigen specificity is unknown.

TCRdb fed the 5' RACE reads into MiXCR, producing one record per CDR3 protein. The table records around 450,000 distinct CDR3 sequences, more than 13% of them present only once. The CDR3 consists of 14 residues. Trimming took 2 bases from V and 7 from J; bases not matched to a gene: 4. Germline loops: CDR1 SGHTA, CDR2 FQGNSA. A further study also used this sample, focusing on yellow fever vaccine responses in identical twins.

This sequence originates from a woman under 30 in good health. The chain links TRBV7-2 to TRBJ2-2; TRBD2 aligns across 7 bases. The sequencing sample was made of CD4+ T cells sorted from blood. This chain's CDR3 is CASSLSGGNGELFF. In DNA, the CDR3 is TGTGCCAGCAGCTTATCGGGGGGTAACGGGGAGCTGTTTTTT.